The sequence of this T cell receptor beta chain was determined in a study of beta chain features in type 1 diabetes. Expressed TCRB transcripts got sequenced, as all isolated RNA was reverse transcribed. Only in-frame clones appear in the TCRdb table, and some are missing; sequencing was by immunoSEQ multiplex PCR. The sample lists hundreds of thousands of clones, less than 20% occurring once. On this clone: Its antigen is undetermined.

Findings and limits, study-wide: Compared to healthy donors, patients appeared to have naive, central memory and Treg TCRB repertoires that were more alike.

This CDR3 has 15 residues. Trimming removed 4 bases from V and 0 bases from J, with 12 bases in between. Germline V gene lookup returns CDR1 SNHLY and CDR2 FYNNEI. Sample: naive CD4+ T cells from blood. The receptor was isolated from a man younger than 35 in good health. The genes are TRBV2 and TRBJ1-2, with D uncertain. DNA of the CDR3: TGTGCCAGCAGTGCGGTGGTCAGTGCTAACTATGGCTACACCTTC. Amino acids: CASSAVVSANYGYTF.